Listed here are 22 T cell receptor beta chains from one sample, sequenced in a study of naive and memory T cell subsets. The beta constant-region primer was an equimolar mix of two oligonucleotides covering TRBC1 and TRBC2. The ligated cDNA underwent four PCR rounds using SP2 and nested alpha and beta constant-region primers. Each CDR3 protein is one row after TCRdb ran MiXCR on the UMI-ligation and nested PCR reads. The repertoire holds tens of thousands of distinct CDR3 sequences, with approximately 9.2% as singletons. Input material: naive CD8+ T cells from blood. The source is a human donor in good health.

Ten or more counts support this clonotype. This chain connects TRBV29-1 to TRBJ2-3, with 10 bases aligning to TRBD2. CDR1 is SQVTM and CDR2 is ANQGSEA in the germline V gene. The length of the CDR3 is 14 residues. With 6 bases clipped from V and 1 base from J, the junction kept 4 bases outside the gene matches. The CDR3: CSVIAGGRTDTQYF. CDR3 in DNA: TGCAGCGTCATAGCGGGAGGTCGCACAGATACGCAGTATTTT.

This chain connects TRBV14 to TRBJ2-1; D not certain. This CDR3 region has 14 residues. V was shortened by 2 bases and J by 6 bases, with 11 bases between the two germline ends. Germline V gives CDR1 SGHDN, CDR2 FVKESK. The CDR3 bases are TGTGCCAGCAGCCAACGGGTGTGGGGCAATGAGCAGTTCTTC. It translates to CASSQRVWGNEQFF.

The chain uses TRBV4-1 and TRBJ2-7; possibly TRBD2 for D (6 bases). From germline, CDR1 is MGHRA and CDR2 YSYEKL. The CDR3 runs 16 residues. The V end lost 0 bases, the J end lost 0 bases, and 12 bases lay between the germline ends. CDR3 region: CASSQDLSGASYEQYF. The CDR3 DNA is TGCGCCAGCAGCCAAGATCTTAGCGGCGCCTCCTACGAGCAGTACTTC.

The rearrangement links TRBV4-1 to TRBJ2-7, with TRBD2 matching over 7 bases. The CDR3 sequence is 16 residues long. The germline V gene encodes CDR1 MGHRA and CDR2 YSYEKL. Trimming removed 0 bases from V and 0 bases from J; junction bases left unmatched: 5. The CDR3 nucleotides read TGCGCCAGCAGCCAAGATCTCCAGCGGGGCTCCTACGAGCAGTACTTC. It encodes CASSQDLQRGSYEQYF.

This clonotype has only a few counts. V and J are TRBV19 and TRBJ1-1; D not certain. The CDR3 spans 14 residues. V gave up 1 base and J gave up 0 bases, with 6 bases separating them. Germline V CDR1 and CDR2: LNHDA, SQIVND (reference sequence). The CDR3 DNA reads TGTGCCAGTAGTATAGGCAGACTGAACACTGAAGCTTTCTTT. It specifies CASSIGRLNTEAFF.

This clonotype was detected only a few times. The chain combines TRBV4-1 with TRBJ2-7; D is possibly TRBD1 (5 bases). The CDR3 has 14 residues. The V and J ends lost 1 base and 4 bases respectively, with 11 bases between them. CDR1 is MGHRA, CDR2 YSYEKL, per germline. The DNA for the CDR3 is TGCGCCAGCAGCCAAGGCCAGACAGAGTACGAGCAGTACTTC. Amino acids: CASSQGQTEYEQYF.

This clonotype has ten or more counts. The chain joins TRBV5-5 to TRBJ2-1; the match to TRBD2 covers 10 bases. V shed 4 bases, J shed 2 bases, and the junction held 9 bases outside the gene matches. This CDR3 spans 17 amino acids. CDR1 is SGHKS, CDR2 YYEKEE, per germline (reference sequence). The CDR3 here is CASSQAHLAGAYNEQFF. DNA of the CDR3: TGTGCCAGCAGCCAGGCCCATCTAGCGGGAGCCTACAATGAGCAGTTCTTC.

Many counts were recorded for this clonotype. The V call is TRBV29-1, the J call TRBJ2-3; TRBD2 matches 9 bases. CDR3 size: 13 residues. Per germline, CDR1 SQVTM and CDR2 ANQGSEA. With V trimmed by 6 bases and J by 5 bases, 6 bases remained unmatched. This chain's CDR3 is CSVAGLAVDTQYF. CDR3 DNA: TGCAGCGTCGCGGGACTAGCTGTAGATACGCAGTATTTT.

V usage is TRBV28 and J usage is TRBJ2-7, with D hard to call. Looked up from germline, CDR1 is MDHEN and CDR2 is SYDVKM. The CDR3 is made up of 13 amino acids. The V end was cut by 3 bases, the J end by 4 bases, with 10 bases between. The chain's CDR3 is CASSFGAQYEQYF. Here the CDR3 DNA reads TGTGCCAGCAGTTTCGGCGCACAATACGAGCAGTACTTC.

This clonotype showed up just a few times. The chain recombines TRBV27 with TRBJ2-1; TRBD2 matches 8 bases. The CDR3 length is 15 residues. The ends lost 3 bases at V and 2 bases at J; junction bases unmatched: 3. Germline V gives CDR1 MNHEY, CDR2 SMNVEV (reference sequence). CDR3 DNA: TGTGCCAGCAGTTTTGCGGGAGGCGCCTACAATGAGCAGTTCTTC. This translates into CASSFAGGAYNEQFF.

The genes are TRBV19 and TRBJ2-1, with 9 bases that match TRBD1. The V segment lost 7 bases and the J segment 1 base; nucleotides outside the gene matches: 5. This CDR3 comprises 15 residues. Looked up from germline, CDR1 is LNHDA and CDR2 is SQIVND (reference sequence). CDR3 residues: CASISDRGSYNEQFF. CDR3 coding DNA: TGTGCCAGTATCAGCGACAGGGGGTCCTACAATGAGCAGTTCTTC.

Comments on this clonotype: A clone one base away is much larger, so this may be a read error. V and J are TRBV27 and TRBJ1-5, with D perhaps TRBD1 (5 bases). The V gene's germline CDR1 is MNHEY and CDR2 SMNVEV (reference sequence). The CDR3 consists of 14 residues. CDR3 DNA sequence: TGTGTCAGCAGTTTATCAGGGATCAGTCAGCCCCAGCATTTT. Protein sequence: CVSSLSGISQPQHF.

This clonotype was detected only a few times. The rearrangement uses TRBV2 and TRBJ2-7; D might be TRBD2 (5 bases). The germline V gene encodes CDR1 SNHLY and CDR2 FYNNEI. The V and J ends lost 5 bases and 5 bases respectively, with 16 bases between them. There are 14 residues in the CDR3. The CDR3 here is CASSRAERVDEQYF. The CDR3 nucleotides are TGTGCCAGCAGTAGGGCGGAGAGGGTCGACGAGCAGTACTTC.

In its sample, this clonotype was seen many times. This rearrangement joins TRBV20-1 to TRBJ2-1; TRBD1 aligns across 10 bases. V lost 3 bases and J lost 7; bases outside the gene matches: 12. The CDR3 extends over 16 amino acids. Germline V gene sequence: CDR1 DFQATT, CDR2 SNEGSKA (reference sequence). The CDR3 sequence is CSARGDDRGLENEQFF. The CDR3 bases are TGCAGTGCTAGGGGGGATGACAGGGGGCTTGAGAATGAGCAGTTCTTC.

CDR3 nucleotide sequence: TGTGCCAGCAGTAAGGGACAGGGGTTTCATGAGCAGTTCTTC. The encoded protein is CASSKGQGFHEQFF. The chain carries TRBV2 and TRBJ2-1; 10 bases are shared with TRBD1. V shed 5 bases and J 8 bases; nucleotides not matched to a gene: 6. This CDR3 has 14 residues. CDR1 is SNHLY and CDR2 is FYNNEI in the germline V gene. Using reference TRBV2 and TRBJ2-1 for the parts outside the CDR3, the full variable domain is EPEVTQTPSHQVTQMGQEVILRCVPISNHLYFYWYRQILGQKVEFLVSFYNNEISEKSEIFDDQFSVERPDGSNFTLKIRSTKLEDSAMYFCASSKGQGFHEQFFGPGTRLTVL.

This clonotype was counted a few times. The V call is TRBV29-1, the J call TRBJ1-1, with 11 bases matching TRBD1. The CDR3 has 13 residues. Germline assignment: CDR1 SQVTM and CDR2 ANQGSEA. Unmatched junction bases numbered 3, after V lost 7 bases and J lost 2 bases. The CDR3 DNA reads TGCAGCGCCTGGACAGGGGGCAACACTGAAGCTTTCTTT. It encodes CSAWTGGNTEAFF.

This clonotype has a handful of counts. This chain links TRBV11-2 with TRBJ2-3; the match to TRBD2 covers 9 bases. The junction had 3 bases not matched to a gene; V was cut back by 5 bases and J by 3 bases. Germline V gives CDR1 SGHAT, CDR2 FQNNGV. This CDR3 region has 14 residues. CDR3 DNA sequence: TGTGCCAGCAGCCTAGCGGGATTTACAGATACGCAGTATTTT. This gives the protein CASSLAGFTDTQYF. Together with reference TRBV11-2 and TRBJ2-3, the CDR3 gives the full variable domain: EAGVAQSPRYKIIEKRQSVAFWCNPISGHATLYWYQQILGQGPKLLIQFQNNGVVDDSQLPKDRFSAERLKGVDSTLKIQPAKLEDSAVYLCASSLAGFTDTQYFGPGTRLTVL.

This clonotype has at least ten counts. The chain is built from TRBV12-3 or TRBV12-4 and TRBJ1-1; weak D call: TRBD1 (6 bases). V gave up 6 bases and J gave up 0 bases, with 20 bases separating them. This CDR3 has 17 amino acids. CDR3 residues: CASSPVEGGRMNTEAFF. The CDR3, as DNA: TGTGCCAGCAGCCCCGTAGAAGGGGGTCGTATGAACACTGAAGCTTTCTTT.

This clonotype was observed at least ten times. The chain employs TRBV7-6 and TRBJ2-3; D may be TRBD2 (5 bases). V was cut by 6 bases and J by 1 base, with 11 bases left in between. The CDR3 is 14 amino acids. Looked up from germline, CDR1 is SGHVS and CDR2 is FNYEAQ. The CDR3 sequence: CASSNIGGTDTQYF. DNA for the CDR3: TGTGCCAGCAGTAATATCGGGGGCACAGATACGCAGTATTTT.

This clonotype was observed many times. The chain joins TRBV30 to TRBJ2-1; possibly TRBD1 for D (7 bases). The CDR3 has 14 amino acids. Between the trimmed V and J ends, which lost 2 bases and 4 bases, there was a span of 12 bases. CDR1 and CDR2 from the germline V gene are GTSNPN and SVGIG (reference sequence). CDR3 in amino acids: CAWSQGGLYNEQFF. In DNA form, the CDR3 reads TGTGCCTGGAGTCAGGGGGGTCTTTACAATGAGCAGTTCTTC.

This clonotype was found a few times. The V gene is TRBV27, the J gene TRBJ2-1; possibly TRBD1 for D (5 bases). The ends were cut back, 3 bases at V and 5 bases at J, with 11 bases in the middle. In germline, CDR1 is MNHEY, CDR2 SMNVEV (reference sequence). The CDR3 is made up of 14 amino acids. CDR3 DNA sequence: TGTGCCAGCAGTTTGAGTGACAGCCACAATGAGCAGTTCTTC. Protein: CASSLSDSHNEQFF.

The sample holds a few counts of this clonotype. CDR3 bases: TGCAGTGCTAGAGATCATACTAGCGGCCACTACAATGAGCAGTTCTTC. It encodes CSARDHTSGHYNEQFF. The chain combines TRBV20-1 with TRBJ2-1; 8 nucleotides agree with TRBD2. This CDR3 comprises 16 residues. Germline-derived CDR1 and CDR2 are DFQATT and SNEGSKA (reference sequence). Losses at the gene ends were 0 bases for V and 3 bases for J; bases not matched to a gene: 7.